This entry describes one TCR beta chain. The data were taken from a study of blood T cell repertoires in COVID-19. Overall study: Acute and convalescent COVID-19 specimens originated in the United States, Italy and Spain. Sources were T cells, B-cell-depleted T cells, or PBMCs; the material itself was cDNA or gDNA.

Using immunoSEQ multiplex PCR, the repertoire was profiled, and TCRdb retains in-frame clones only, with some absent. Of about 170,000 clones detected, 84% appear once; the ten largest clones hold approximately 2.6%. The J segment lost 3 bases and the V segment lost 0 bases, leaving 3 bases of the junction unmatched. CDR1 SGHDT and CDR2 YYEEEE come from the germline V gene. The CDR3 totals 15 residues. The sequence came from a woman aged 80 or over with COVID-19, enrolled during active disease. The sequenced sample was peripheral blood. The rearrangement links TRBV5-6 to TRBJ2-7, with 10 bases fitting TRBD2. CDR3 sequence reads: CASSLARTSGYEQYF. DNA of the CDR3: TGTGCCAGCAGCTTGGCTAGGACTAGCGGCTACGAGCAGTACTTC.